These 26 T cell receptor beta chains came from one sample sequenced in a study of response to subunit inactivated influenza vaccine. TCRdb re-analysed the RT-PCR reads in MiXCR, keeping a single row per CDR3 protein. The sample includes roughly 670,000 distinct CDR3 sequences, around 13% seen only once; the top ten take 7.5% to 9%. Sequenced material: PBMCs from blood, taken 14 days before vaccination. All receptors derive from a middle-aged man who received an inactivated influenza vaccine.

This clonotype was detected a few times. The chain has TRBV11-2 and TRBJ2-3, with D maybe TRBD1 (5 bases). CDR3 length: 16 amino acids. The ends were cut back, 5 bases at V and 0 bases at J, with 15 bases in the middle. Germline values: CDR1 SGHAT, CDR2 FQNNGV. The CDR3 reads CASSPARASSTDTQYF. Here the CDR3 DNA reads TGTGCCAGCAGCCCCGCCAGGGCGTCAAGCACAGATACGCAGTATTTT.

This clonotype turned up a few times. The CDR3 bases are TGTGCCATCAGTGAGTCGACTCTGGGGGAGCAGTACTTC. This codes for CAISESTLGEQYF. The chain is built from TRBV10-3 and TRBJ2-7, with D unresolved. Trimming removed 0 bases at V and 7 bases at J, with 10 bases between. The V gene's germline CDR1 is ENHRY and CDR2 SYGVKD. The CDR3 length is 13 residues.

The sample holds many counts of this clonotype. The chain combines TRBV18 with TRBJ2-1; 7 bases are shared with TRBD2. Germline loops: CDR1 KGHSH, CDR2 LQKENI. J was trimmed by 1 base and V by 3 bases; bases with no gene match: 6. This CDR3 has 16 residues. The CDR3 sequence is CASSPPLAASYNEQFF. In nucleotides, the CDR3 is TGTGCCAGCTCACCCCCCCTAGCGGCTTCCTACAATGAGCAGTTCTTC.

As regards this clonotype: A much larger clone differs from this one at a single base, so this may be a read error. The chain employs TRBV5-1 and TRBJ2-1, with a possible D match to TRBD1 (5 bases). V lost 4 bases and J 10 bases, leaving 9 bases between the germline ends. CDR1 and CDR2 (germline): SGHRS, YFSETQ. This CDR3 has 11 amino acids. The CDR3 DNA follows: TGCGCCAGCAGCCCAGACAGCGAGCAGTTCTTC. This translates into CASSPDSEQFF. Together with reference TRBV5-1 and TRBJ2-1, the CDR3 gives the full variable domain: KAGVTQTPRYLIKTRGQQVTLSCSPISGHRSVSWYQQTPGQGLQFLFEYFSETQRNKGNFPGRFSGRQFSNSRSEMNVSTLELGDSALYLCASSPDSEQFFGPGTRLTVL.

This chain uses TRBV20-1 with TRBJ2-5, with 10 bases matching TRBD2. This CDR3 is built from 16 residues. With 1 base clipped from V and 1 base from J, the junction kept 6 bases outside the gene matches. Germline CDR1 and CDR2: DFQATT and SNEGSKA (reference sequence). The CDR3 here is CSARGNSGGPQETQYF. CDR3 in DNA: TGCAGTGCTAGAGGGAATAGCGGGGGGCCCCAAGAGACCCAGTACTTC.

At least ten counts were recorded for this clonotype. V is TRBV4-3 and J is TRBJ1-4; a possible D gene is TRBD1 (5 bases). The V and J ends lost 7 bases and 4 bases respectively, with 13 bases between them. The germline CDR1 and CDR2 sequences are LGHNA and YSLEER. This CDR3 contains 14 residues. The CDR3 region has the DNA TGCGCCAGCACCGCCAGGGTGGGTAATGAAAAACTGTTTTTT. Translated, it gives CASTARVGNEKLFF.

This clonotype occurred a few times. CDR3 coding DNA: TGTGCCAGCAGCCGAGTAATAGCGGGAGTGGCGGAGACCCAGTACTTC. Translated: CASSRVIAGVAETQYF. This chain connects TRBV3-1 to TRBJ2-5, with TRBD2 matching 9 bases. The CDR3 contains 16 residues. The germline V gene has CDR1 LGHDT and CDR2 YNNKEL (reference sequence). Trimming took 4 bases from V and 5 from J; bases not matched to a gene: 11.

As DNA, the CDR3 is TGTGCCTGGAACCGGGACAGGGAAGAGACCCAGTACTTC. This codes for CAWNRDREETQYF. The J gene is TRBJ2-5, the V gene TRBV30; 9 nucleotides agree with TRBD1. The germline gives CDR1 GTSNPN, CDR2 SVGIG (reference sequence). The V and J ends lost 4 bases and 3 bases, in that order; junction bases with no gene match: 3. The CDR3 runs to 13 residues.

This clonotype was counted between two and nine times. The gene calls are TRBV19 and TRBJ1-1; D not resolved. CDR3 length: 15 amino acids. The germline V gene encodes CDR1 LNHDA and CDR2 SQIVND (reference sequence). The V and J ends lost 5 bases and 5 bases respectively, with 18 bases between them. The CDR3 DNA reads TGTGCCAGTAGTTCGACGATCGTCGGAGAGACTGAAGCTTTCTTT. Its translation is CASSSTIVGETEAFF. Full variable domain (missing parts from reference TRBV19 and TRBJ1-1): DGGITQSPKYLFRKEGQNVTLSCEQNLNHDAMYWYRQDPGQGLRLIYYSQIVNDFQKGDIAEGYSVSREKKESFPLTVTSAQKNPTAFYLCASSSTIVGETEAFFGQGTRLTVV.

The rearrangement joins TRBV7-9 to TRBJ2-3; D may correspond to TRBD1 or TRBD2 (6 bases each). This CDR3 has 14 amino acids. Per the germline V gene, CDR1 is SEHNR and CDR2 is FQNEAQ (reference sequence). V was pared by 5 bases and J by 5 bases, with 14 bases between. The CDR3: CASSPDGGRDTQYF. CDR3 DNA sequence: TGTGCCAGCAGCCCAGACGGGGGCAGAGATACGCAGTATTTT.

This clonotype was picked up a small number of times. CDR3 protein: CASSPRTSGDNEQFF. The CDR3 region has the DNA TGTGCCAGCAGCCCCCGGACTAGCGGGGACAATGAGCAGTTCTTC. This sequence joins TRBV11-3 and TRBJ2-1; 12 nucleotides match TRBD2. Germline V gives CDR1 SGHNT, CDR2 YENEEA. This CDR3 spans 15 amino acids. The trim removed 5 bases at V and 5 bases at J, leaving 4 bases unmatched. The whole variable domain, filled in from reference TRBV11-3 and TRBJ2-1, reads EAGVVQSPRYKIIEKKQPVAFWCNPISGHNTLYWYLQNLGQGPELLIRYENEEAVDDSQLPKDRFSAERLKGVDSTLKIQPAELGDSAVYLCASSPRTSGDNEQFFGPGTRLTVL.

This clonotype occurred a few times. CDR3 DNA sequence: TGTGCCAGCAGTTATAGTGATTCCGTGTGGGGGCCCCAGTACTTC. The encoded protein is CASSYSDSVWGPQYF. The chain links TRBV6-2 or TRBV6-3 to TRBJ2-5, with TRBD1 as a possible D gene (6 bases). Trimming took off 3 bases at V and 9 bases at J, with 20 bases between the two ends. The CDR3 loop spans 15 amino acids. Germline V gene lookup returns CDR1 MNHEY and CDR2 SVGEGT.

This sequence joins TRBV29-1 and TRBJ2-5; possibly TRBD2 for D (6 bases). This CDR3 spans 15 amino acids. CDR1 is SQVTM, CDR2 ANQGSEA, per germline. V shed 6 bases and J shed 2 bases, with 19 bases lying between them. CDR3 nucleotides: TGCAGCGTCGCGGGGAGCGAAACCATACAAGAGACCCAGTACTTC. The encoded protein is CSVAGSETIQETQYF.

The chain carries TRBV11-2 and TRBJ2-5, with 11 bases fitting TRBD2. V shed 0 bases, J shed 6 bases, and the junction held 12 bases outside the gene matches. Germline CDR1 and CDR2: SGHAT and FQNNGV. The CDR3 is 18 amino acids. Here the CDR3 DNA reads TGTGCCAGCAGCTTAGATCTCCCTCGACTAGCGGGGAGCAAGACCCAGTACTTC. Protein product: CASSLDLPRLAGSKTQYF.

This clonotype has more than one count but fewer than ten. The V gene is TRBV29-1, the J gene TRBJ2-3; TRBD1 is a possible D gene (5 bases). Germline V gene data show CDR1 as SQVTM and CDR2 as ANQGSEA. This CDR3 region has 14 residues. V was pared by 2 bases and J by 3 bases, with 12 bases between. The CDR3 nucleotides read TGCAGCGTTGAAAGGGCAGGGCGGACAGATACGCAGTATTTT. Its protein is CSVERAGRTDTQYF.

This clonotype was counted between two and nine times. The CDR3 region is CASSLTWGRNEQFF. The CDR3 bases are TGTGCCAGCAGTTTAACTTGGGGAAGAAATGAGCAGTTCTTC. This chain uses TRBV28 with TRBJ2-1; no clear D gene. The CDR3 extends over 14 amino acids. The V gene's germline CDR1 is MDHEN and CDR2 SYDVKM. The ends were cut back, 2 bases at V and 7 bases at J, with 12 bases in the middle.

This clonotype came up a few times. The V gene is TRBV5-1, the J gene TRBJ2-5; 8 nucleotides match TRBD2. After removal of 4 bases from V and 4 bases from J, the junction contained 6 bases not matched to a gene. The CDR3 length is 14 residues. Germline-derived CDR1 and CDR2 are SGHRS and YFSETQ. DNA of the CDR3: TGCGCCAGCAGCGAGGCGGGGGGCCCAGAGACCCAGTACTTC. It is translated as CASSEAGGPETQYF. The whole variable domain, filled in from reference TRBV5-1 and TRBJ2-5, reads KAGVTQTPRYLIKTRGQQVTLSCSPISGHRSVSWYQQTPGQGLQFLFEYFSETQRNKGNFPGRFSGRQFSNSRSEMNVSTLELGDSALYLCASSEAGGPETQYFGPGTRLLVL.

The V gene is TRBV3-1, the J gene TRBJ2-3; 10 bases map to TRBD2. Trimming at V came to 2 bases and at J to 3 bases, leaving 5 bases not matched to a gene. Germline CDR1 reads LGHDT; CDR2 reads YNNKEL (reference sequence). The CDR3 sequence is 16 residues long. The CDR3 region is CASSQISGGRTDTQYF. CDR3 nucleotide sequence: TGTGCCAGCAGCCAAATTAGCGGGGGGCGGACAGATACGCAGTATTTT.

The CDR3 nucleotides are TGCAGTGTAACAGCCCACAATCAGCCCCAGCATTTT. Translated, it gives CSVTAHNQPQHF. V gene TRBV20-1 combines with J gene TRBJ1-5, with D hard to call. V was shortened by 7 bases and J by 3 bases, with 10 bases between the two germline ends. CDR1 and CDR2 from the germline V gene are DFQATT and SNEGSKA (reference sequence). CDR3 size: 12 residues.

The chain recombines TRBV2 with TRBJ2-2, with 12 bases aligning to TRBD2. The ends lost 8 bases at V and 2 bases at J; junction bases unmatched: 3. The CDR3 is 15 amino acids. Germline CDR1 is SNHLY and CDR2 is FYNNEI. CDR3 protein: CASWTSGVNTGELFF. The CDR3 DNA is TGTGCCAGCTGGACTAGCGGGGTAAACACCGGGGAGCTGTTTTTT.

This clonotype has just a few counts. The rearrangement uses TRBV2 and TRBJ2-1, with a weak D call TRBD2 (7 bases). This CDR3 is 15 amino acids long. CDR1 and CDR2 from the germline V gene are SNHLY and FYNNEI. Trimming removed 6 bases from V and 5 bases from J, with 17 bases in between. The CDR3 nucleotides read TGTGCCAGCAGCTTCGGGACGGGGGGCCACAATGAGCAGTTCTTC. Translated: CASSFGTGGHNEQFF.

The gene calls are TRBV10-1 and TRBJ2-7; 7 positions agree with TRBD1. Germline values: CDR1 WNHNN, CDR2 SYGVQD (reference sequence). The junction had 8 bases not matched to a gene; V was cut back by 0 bases and J by 9 bases. This CDR3 is 14 amino acids long. CDR3 sequence (DNA): TGCGCCAGCAGTGAGTCCGTGACAGGGACCGTGCAGTACTTC. As protein: CASSESVTGTVQYF.

A few counts support this clonotype. The J gene is TRBJ2-1, the V gene TRBV24-1, with 8 bases identical to TRBD2. Germline CDR1 KGHDR, CDR2 SFDVKD. CDR3 size: 16 residues. J gave up 7 bases and V 3 bases, and 10 bases lay outside the gene matches. CDR3: CATSDPKPGGQNEQFF. CDR3 sequence (DNA): TGTGCCACCAGTGATCCCAAACCGGGGGGGCAGAATGAGCAGTTCTTC.

A few counts support this clonotype. The chain joins TRBV11-2 to TRBJ1-1; a weak D match, TRBD1 (5 bases). The CDR3 consists of 14 residues. V was pared by 5 bases and J by 3 bases, with 13 bases between. Germline V CDR1 and CDR2: SGHAT, FQNNGV. Here the CDR3 DNA reads TGTGCCAGCAGCAACAGGATCGGGGACACTGAAGCTTTCTTT. Its translation: CASSNRIGDTEAFF.

This sequence joins TRBV12-3 or TRBV12-4 and TRBJ2-1; D might be TRBD2 (6 bases). This CDR3 is 12 amino acids long. With 5 bases removed from V and 6 bases from J, the gap between germline ends came to 8 bases. CDR3 amino acids: CASSRGINEQFF. CDR3 coding DNA: TGTGCCAGCAGTCGGGGGATCAATGAGCAGTTCTTC.

The genes are TRBV4-3 and TRBJ2-5; D is ambiguous. The length of the CDR3 is 14 residues. Germline-derived CDR1 and CDR2 are LGHNA and YSLEER. Between the trimmed V and J ends, which lost 1 base and 1 base, there was a span of 7 bases. The DNA of the CDR3 is TGCGCCAGCAGCCAAGGTCTGGTCCAAGAGACCCAGTACTTC. This translates into CASSQGLVQETQYF.